The rows below give T cell receptor beta chains drawn from one sample of a study of T cell changes during pregnancy in multiple sclerosis. Data came from immunoSEQ multiplex PCR; TCRdb stores just in-frame clones and leaves some out. This sample has tens of thousands of clones, with 85% to 95% found just once. The sequenced sample was peripheral blood, obtained after pregnancy. These receptors originate from a female donor with multiple sclerosis, enrolled in a pregnancy study. Each CDR3 is given with its conserved first and last residue. Each record gives: clone size, V gene, J gene, D gene, CDR3 DNA, CDR3 protein. The D gene is left open where the match is weak. The size entry is marked missing in some rows and otherwise reads once, few, many or a size class.

-	TRBV18	TRBJ2-7	-	TGTGCCAGCTCACCATCCGGGTCAAGCTACGAGCAGTACTTC	CASSPSGSSYEQYF
-	TRBV14	TRBJ2-7	-	TGTGCCAGCAGCCAAGATAACTGGTATAAAGTCTACGAGCAGTACTTC	CASSQDNWYKVYEQYF
few	TRBV2	TRBJ2-5	TRBD1	TGTGCCAGCACGGGGGACAGGGCGAAGACCCAGTACTTC	CASTGDRAKTQYF
-	TRBV7-6	TRBJ1-2	TRBD1	TGTGCCAGCAGCCCCGGGACAGGCTATGGCTACACCTTC	CASSPGTGYGYTF
-	TRBV7-2	TRBJ1-6	-	TGTGCCAGCAGCCCGGCGGGGGGAAGGGAGTCACCCCTCCACTTT	CASSPAGGRESPLHF
-	TRBV4-1	TRBJ2-3	TRBD2	TGCGCCAGCAGCCAAGACGGGGCTAGCGGGGGATTTTCAGATACGCAGTATTTT	CASSQDGASGGFSDTQYF
-	TRBV9	TRBJ2-3	TRBD1	TGTGCCAGCAGTGCAATCGGACAGGGCACAGATACGCAGTATTTT	CASSAIGQGTDTQYF
once	TRBV11-2	TRBJ2-3	-	TGTGCCAGCAGCTTAAGGGCTCGGGGTACTAGCACAGATACGCAGTATTTT	CASSLRARGTSTDTQYF
-	TRBV13	TRBJ1-6	-	TGTGCCAGCAGCAGCCGGGACTTCAATTATAATTCACCCCTCCACTTT	CASSSRDFNYNSPLHF
-	TRBV5-1	TRBJ1-2	-	TGCGCCAGCAGCCCCATGCGGGACTCCTATGGCTACACCTTC	CASSPMRDSYGYTF
once	TRBV18	TRBJ1-1	-	TGTGCCAGCTCACCCAAAGGCCAGGGCGGGATACCGAACACTGAAGCTTTCTTT	CASSPKGQGGIPNTEAFF
-	TRBV10-2	TRBJ2-7	-	TGCGCCAGCAGTGTCCTCGGGGGTATTTTATCTTCCTACGAGCAGTACTTC	CASSVLGGILSSYEQYF
-	TRBV7-2	TRBJ2-7	-	TGTGCCAGCAGCTTAGCAGTAGCCGGCCCTTACGAGCAGTACTTC	CASSLAVAGPYEQYF
-	TRBV6-5	TRBJ1-1	-	TGTGCCAGCAGTTACTCGAGGGGAGGGGGTGACTCTGAAGCTTTCTTT	CASSYSRGGGDSEAFF
-	TRBV6-5	TRBJ1-1	-	TGTGCCAGCAGTTATCGGGGTGACACTGAAGCTTTCTTT	CASSYRGDTEAFF
-	TRBV11-3	TRBJ2-3	TRBD2	TGTGCCAGCAGCACTAGCGGGGGGTTTAGCACAGATACGCAGTATTTT	CASSTSGGFSTDTQYF
-	TRBV11-2	TRBJ2-3	-	TGTGCCAGCAGCTTAGCCCTGCGGCAGCTTTTCACAGATACGCAGTATTTT	CASSLALRQLFTDTQYF
few	TRBV4-1	TRBJ2-5	TRBD2	TGCGCCAGCAGCCAAGAAGGAGCGGGGGGTCAAGAGACCCAGTACTTC	CASSQEGAGGQETQYF
-	TRBV15	TRBJ2-2	-	TGTGCCTCGAGCACAGGATCTATGCGGAACACCGGGGAGCTGTTTTTT	CASSTGSMRNTGELFF
-	TRBV7-2	TRBJ2-5	TRBD1	TGTGCCAGCAGCTCAACTCCGCGGACAGGGGGGCGAGAGACCCAGTACTTC	CASSSTPRTGGRETQYF
-	TRBV6-1	TRBJ2-7	-	TGTGCCAGCAGTGAAGCGCCGTGGACAGCCCACGAGCAGTACTTC	CASSEAPWTAHEQYF
-	TRBV9	TRBJ2-2	-	TGTGCCAGCGAGGGTGGGGGGGCCCCCGGGGAGCTGTTTTTT	CASEGGGAPGELFF
-	TRBV18	TRBJ1-2	-	TGTGCCAGCTCACCAGGGGAGTATGGCTACACCTTC	CASSPGEYGYTF
-	TRBV25-1	TRBJ2-7	TRBD2	TGTGCCAGCAGGGAGGCGGGGGGGACTTTCTACGAGCAGTACTTC	CASREAGGTFYEQYF
once	TRBV19	TRBJ1-4	-	TGTGCCAGTAGTATTTCGGGGAATGAAAAACTGTTTTTT	CASSISGNEKLFF